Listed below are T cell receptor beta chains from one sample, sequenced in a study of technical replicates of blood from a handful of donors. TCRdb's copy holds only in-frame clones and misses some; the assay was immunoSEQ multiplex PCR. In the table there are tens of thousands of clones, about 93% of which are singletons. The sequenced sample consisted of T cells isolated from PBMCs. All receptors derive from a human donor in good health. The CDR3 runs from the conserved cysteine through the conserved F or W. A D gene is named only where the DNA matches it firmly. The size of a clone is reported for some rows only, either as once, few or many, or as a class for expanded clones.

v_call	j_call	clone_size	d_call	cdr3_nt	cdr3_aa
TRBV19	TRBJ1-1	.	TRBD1	TGTGCCAGTAGTATCAGGGGGCAAAACACTGAAGCTTTCTTT	CASSIRGQNTEAFF
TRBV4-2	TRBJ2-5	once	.	TGTGCCAGCAGCCAAGGGTACAGGGAAGAGACCCAGTACTTC	CASSQGYREETQYF
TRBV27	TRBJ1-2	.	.	TGTGCCAGCAGACCGGCAACCGGGTATGGCTACACCTTC	CASRPATGYGYTF
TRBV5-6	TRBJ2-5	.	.	TGTGCCAGCAGCTTTTCTGAGACCCAGTACTTC	CASSFSETQYF
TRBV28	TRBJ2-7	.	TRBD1	TGTGCCAGCAGTTTGACAGGGGGCCCGACCTACGAGCAGTACTTC	CASSLTGGPTYEQYF
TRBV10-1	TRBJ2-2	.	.	TGCGCCAGCAGCGACGGGGGTAGGAACACCGGGGAGCTGTTTTTT	CASSDGGRNTGELFF
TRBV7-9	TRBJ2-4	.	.	TGTGCCAGCAGCTCCTTGGGGCGCAATCTGGACAAAAACATTCAGTACTTC	CASSSLGRNLDKNIQYF
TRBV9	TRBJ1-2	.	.	TGTGCCAGCAGCGCCCGGGGAGGGGCCGACTATGGCTACACCTTC	CASSARGGADYGYTF
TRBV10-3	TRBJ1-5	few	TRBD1	TGTGCCATCAGTGAGTCAGACAGGGCCAACAATCAGCCCCAGCATTTT	CAISESDRANNQPQHF
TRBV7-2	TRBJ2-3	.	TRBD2	TGTGCCAGCAGCTTTAAAGCGGGAGGGACAGATACGCAGTATTTT	CASSFKAGGTDTQYF
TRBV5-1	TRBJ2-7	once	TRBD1	TGCGCCAGCAGCTTCCAGACAGGGACCGAGCAGTACTTC	CASSFQTGTEQYF
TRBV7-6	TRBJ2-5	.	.	TGTGCCAGCAGCTTAGCCCCTGCAGGGTATGACCAGTACTTC	CASSLAPAGYDQYF
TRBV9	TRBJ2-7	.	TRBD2	TGTGCCAGCAGCGTTCTAGCGGGGACCTACGAGCAGTACTTC	CASSVLAGTYEQYF
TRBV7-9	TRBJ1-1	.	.	TGTGCCAGCAGCGTGGGCGACCACACTGAAGCTTTCTTT	CASSVGDHTEAFF
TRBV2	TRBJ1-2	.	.	TGTGCCAGCAGTGTGGGCGATATCGTATATGGCTACACCTTC	CASSVGDIVYGYTF
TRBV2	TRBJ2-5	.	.	TGTGCCAGCAGTCTTAGCGTCCTCGGAGATACCCAGTACTTC	CASSLSVLGDTQYF
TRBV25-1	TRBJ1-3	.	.	TGTGCCAGCAGTACGTTCACTTTTACTGGAAACACCATATATTTT	CASSTFTFTGNTIYF
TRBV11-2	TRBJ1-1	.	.	TGTGCCAGCAGCTTAGAGGGGGCAACTGAAGCTTTCTTT	CASSLEGATEAFF
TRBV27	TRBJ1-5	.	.	TGTGCCAGCAGTTTATCAAGGGGGGGTCAGCCCCAGCATTTT	CASSLSRGGQPQHF
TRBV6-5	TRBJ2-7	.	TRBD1	TGTGCCAGCAGTTACTCGATAGGGACAGTGACCTACGAGCAGTACTTC	CASSYSIGTVTYEQYF
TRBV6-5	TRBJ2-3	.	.	TGTGCCAGCTCCAAAGGACGGAGGACAGATACGCAGTATTTT	CASSKGRRTDTQYF
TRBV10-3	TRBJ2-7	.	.	TGTGCCATCAGTGAAAAACTTTACGAGCAGTACTTC	CAISEKLYEQYF
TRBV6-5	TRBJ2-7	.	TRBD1	TGTGCCAGCAGGGCTTCTTGGACAGGGGGCATCGAGCAGTACTTC	CASRASWTGGIEQYF
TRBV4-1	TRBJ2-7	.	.	TGCGCCAGCAGCCAAGCCCGGGGAGGTTCGGAGCAGTACTTC	CASSQARGGSEQYF
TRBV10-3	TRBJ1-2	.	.	TGTGCCATCAGTGAGTCGGCCAGGAACTATGGCTACACCTTC	CAISESARNYGYTF
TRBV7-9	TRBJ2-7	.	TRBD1	TGTGCCAGCAGCTTAATTCCTGGGACAGGGAGTTCCTACGAGCAGTACTTC	CASSLIPGTGSSYEQYF
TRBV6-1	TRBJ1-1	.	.	TGTGCCAGCAGTGAAGCGCCCTATCGTCCCACTGAAGCTTTCTTT	CASSEAPYRPTEAFF
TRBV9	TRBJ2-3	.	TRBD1	TGTGCCAGCAGCGTCGGGGACAGGGACACAGATACGCAGTATTTT	CASSVGDRDTDTQYF
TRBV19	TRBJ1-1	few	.	TGTGCCAGTAGCAACACCAAGAACACTGAAGCTTTCTTT	CASSNTKNTEAFF
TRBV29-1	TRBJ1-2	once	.	TGCAGCGTTGGAGGTACTACATCCTATGGCTACACCTTC	CSVGGTTSYGYTF
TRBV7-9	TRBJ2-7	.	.	TGTGCCAGCAGCCCGTCGAGTGAGCAGTACTTC	CASSPSSEQYF
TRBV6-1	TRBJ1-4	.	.	TGTGCCAGCAGCATCACCCAGTCAACTAATGAAAAACTGTTTTTT	CASSITQSTNEKLFF
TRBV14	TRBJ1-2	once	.	TGTGCCAGCAGCCAAGATCTGATGGGGACTTTTGGCTACACCTTC	CASSQDLMGTFGYTF
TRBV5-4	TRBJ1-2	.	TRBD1	TGTGCCAGCAGCTCGCACTGGACAGGGGGCCCCTATGGCTACACCTTC	CASSSHWTGGPYGYTF
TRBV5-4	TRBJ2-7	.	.	TGTGCCAGCAGCGGGAGTTACGAGCAGTACTTC	CASSGSYEQYF
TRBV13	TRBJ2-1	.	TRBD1	TGTGCCAGCAGCCACCGGGACAGCAACAACAATGAGCAGTTCTTC	CASSHRDSNNNEQFF
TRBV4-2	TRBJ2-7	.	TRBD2	TGTGCCAGCAGCCCGGGGGGGAGCCTAGTTTACGAGCAGTACTTC	CASSPGGSLVYEQYF
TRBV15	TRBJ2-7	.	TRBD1	TGTGCCACCGGGACAGGGGACACCTACGAGCAGTACTTC	CATGTGDTYEQYF
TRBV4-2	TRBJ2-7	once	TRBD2	TGTGCCAGCAGCCAGGAACCGGGACTAGCGTCCGAGCAGTACTTC	CASSQEPGLASEQYF
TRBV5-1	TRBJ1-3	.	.	TGCGCCAGCAGCTCCGCACACTCTGGAAACACCATATATTTT	CASSSAHSGNTIYF
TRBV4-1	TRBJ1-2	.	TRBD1	TGCGCCAGCAGCCAGTCGGGACAGGCCTATGGCTACACCTTC	CASSQSGQAYGYTF
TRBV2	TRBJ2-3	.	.	TGTGCCAGAGGACACGGCGCCGGTTCCCCAGATACGCAGTATTTT	CARGHGAGSPDTQYF
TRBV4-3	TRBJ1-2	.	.	TGCGCCAGCAGCCAAGATAGGCTGGGACTGTCCTATGGCTACACCTTC	CASSQDRLGLSYGYTF